This T cell receptor beta chain was retrieved from a study of identical twins. TCRdb re-analysed the 5' RACE reads in MiXCR, keeping a single row per CDR3 protein. This table holds 400,000 to 650,000 distinct CDR3 sequences, approximately 22% found once. The V gene lost 5 bases and the J gene lost 3 bases, with 16 bases spanning the gap. The germline V gene encodes CDR1 DFQATT and CDR2 SNEGSKA (reference sequence). This CDR3 is built from 14 residues. This same sample was also part of a study on T cells expressing NK-cell markers.

This TCR derives from a woman aged 18-29 years in good health. The sample was CD4+ T cells sorted from blood. This chain links TRBV20-1 with TRBJ1-1; possible D gene TRBD1, 5 bases. The CDR3 region is CSARRPDSYTEAFF. CDR3 DNA: TGCAGTGCTCGCCGGCCCGACAGTTACACTGAAGCTTTCTTT.